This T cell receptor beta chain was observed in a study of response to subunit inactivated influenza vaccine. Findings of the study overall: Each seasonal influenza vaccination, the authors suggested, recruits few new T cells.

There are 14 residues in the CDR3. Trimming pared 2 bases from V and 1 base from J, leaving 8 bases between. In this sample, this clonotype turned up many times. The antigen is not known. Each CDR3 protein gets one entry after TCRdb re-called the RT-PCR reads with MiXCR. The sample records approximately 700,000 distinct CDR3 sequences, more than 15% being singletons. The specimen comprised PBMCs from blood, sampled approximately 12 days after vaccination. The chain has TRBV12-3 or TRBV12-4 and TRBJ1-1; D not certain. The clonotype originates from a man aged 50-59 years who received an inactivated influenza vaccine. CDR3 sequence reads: CASSLRVRNTEAFF. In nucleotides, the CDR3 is TGTGCCAGCAGTTTACGGGTCAGGAACACTGAAGCTTTCTTT.